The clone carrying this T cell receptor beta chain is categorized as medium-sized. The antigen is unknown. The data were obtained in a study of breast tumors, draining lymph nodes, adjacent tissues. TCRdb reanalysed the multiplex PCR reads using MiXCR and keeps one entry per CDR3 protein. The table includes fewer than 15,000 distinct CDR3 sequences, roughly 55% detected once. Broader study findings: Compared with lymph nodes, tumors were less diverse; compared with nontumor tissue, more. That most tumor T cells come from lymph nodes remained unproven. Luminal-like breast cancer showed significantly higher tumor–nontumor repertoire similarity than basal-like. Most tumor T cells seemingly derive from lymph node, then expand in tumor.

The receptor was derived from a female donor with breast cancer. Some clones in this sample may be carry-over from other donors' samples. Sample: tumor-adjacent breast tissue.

This CDR3 reads CATSEADRGDGYTF. The CDR3, as DNA: TGTGCCACCAGTGAGGCGGACAGGGGTGATGGCTACACCTTC. The rearrangement links TRBV24-1 to TRBJ1-2, with 9 positions matching TRBD1. The CDR3 has 14 residues. J lost 6 bases, V lost 4 bases, and 5 bases had no gene match. The germline gives CDR1 KGHDR, CDR2 SFDVKD.